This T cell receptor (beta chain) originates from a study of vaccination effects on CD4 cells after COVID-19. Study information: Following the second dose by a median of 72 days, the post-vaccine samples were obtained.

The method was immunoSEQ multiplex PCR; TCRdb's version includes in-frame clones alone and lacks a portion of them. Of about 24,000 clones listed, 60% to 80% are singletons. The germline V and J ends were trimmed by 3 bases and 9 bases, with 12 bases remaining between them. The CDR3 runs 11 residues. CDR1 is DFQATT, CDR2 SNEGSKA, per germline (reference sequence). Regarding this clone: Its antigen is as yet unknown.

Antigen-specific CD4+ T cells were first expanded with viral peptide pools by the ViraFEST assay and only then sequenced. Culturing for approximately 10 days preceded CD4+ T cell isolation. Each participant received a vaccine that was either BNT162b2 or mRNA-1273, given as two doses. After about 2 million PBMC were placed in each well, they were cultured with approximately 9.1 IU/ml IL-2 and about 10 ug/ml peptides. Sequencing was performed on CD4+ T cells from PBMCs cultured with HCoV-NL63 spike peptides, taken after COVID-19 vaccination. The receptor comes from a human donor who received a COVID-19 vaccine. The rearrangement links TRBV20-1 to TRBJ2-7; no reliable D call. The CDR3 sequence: CSASSQLGQYF. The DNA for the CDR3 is TGCAGTGCTAGCTCACAGCTTGGGCAGTACTTC.